These 23 T cell receptor beta chains share one sample of origin, sequenced in a study of T cells in tumors after PD-1 blockade. Some clones are missing from TCRdb's copy, which holds only in-frame ones; the method was immunoSEQ multiplex PCR. The table includes 45,000 to 60,000 clones, around four fifths detected once. The specimen was PBMCs, collected before anti-PD-1 therapy. The receptors were gathered from a human donor with advanced basal cell or squamous cell carcinoma (not recorded which).

The chain joins TRBV2 to TRBJ2-1; 12 positions match TRBD2. Germline V lookup: CDR1 SNHLY, CDR2 FYNNEI. CDR3 size: 14 residues. Trimming at V came to 10 bases and at J to 9 bases, leaving 10 bases not matched to a gene. The CDR3 is CATASGRASVEQFF. CDR3 in DNA: TGTGCCACCGCTAGCGGGAGGGCCTCCGTTGAGCAGTTCTTC.

The J gene is TRBJ1-1, the V gene TRBV5-5, with D unresolved. Germline V gene sequence: CDR1 SGHKS, CDR2 YYEKEE (reference sequence). Trimming removed 7 bases at V and 1 base at J, with 14 bases between. This CDR3 is 14 amino acids long. The CDR3: CASFPVPGNTEAFF. The CDR3 region has the DNA TGTGCCAGCTTCCCTGTTCCGGGGAACACTGAAGCTTTCTTT.

This clone was seen only once. DNA for the CDR3: TGTGCCAGCAGCGTAGGAGCTGGCTACACCTTC. Translation gives CASSVGAGYTF. The chain has TRBV16 and TRBJ1-2; D is uncertain. The V gene's germline CDR1 is KGHSY and CDR2 FQNENV. V lost 5 bases and J lost 7, with 8 bases in between. This CDR3 comprises 11 residues. The whole variable domain, filled in from reference TRBV16 and TRBJ1-2, reads GEEVAQTPKHLVRGEGQKAKLYCAPIKGHSYVFWYQQVLKNEFKFLISFQNENVFDETGMPKERFSAKCLPNSPCSLEIQATKLEDSAVYFCASSVGAGYTFGSGTRLTVV.

V usage is TRBV9 and J usage is TRBJ1-6, with D possibly being TRBD1 (5 bases). Trimming pared 4 bases from V and 5 bases from J, leaving 13 bases between. The CDR3 is 15 amino acids. Germline CDR1 SGDLS, CDR2 YYNGEE. CDR3 protein: CASSSGLWDNSPLHF. CDR3 DNA sequence: TGTGCCAGCAGCTCGGGACTTTGGGATAATTCACCCCTCCACTTT.

The chain is built from TRBV7-7 and TRBJ1-4, with 7 bases aligning to TRBD1. Germline CDR1 SSHAT, CDR2 FNYEAQ (reference sequence). The J segment lost 7 bases and the V segment lost 6 bases, leaving 11 bases of the junction unmatched. This CDR3 comprises 15 residues. The CDR3 DNA sequence: TGTGCCAGCAGTCCAACAGGGGCGGGAGGTGAAAAACTGTTTTTT. This sequence encodes CASSPTGAGGEKLFF.

This clone was detected only once. The chain couples TRBV6-2 or TRBV6-3 to TRBJ2-1; D is tentatively TRBD1 or TRBD2 (5 bases each). Looked up from germline, CDR1 is MNHEY and CDR2 is SVGEGT. The V end was cut by 2 bases, the J end by 9 bases, with 17 bases between. CDR3 length: 15 residues. In DNA form, the CDR3 reads TGTGCCAGCAGTTACCCCTGGGGGACGGGTGGTGAGCAGTTCTTC. Residues: CASSYPWGTGGEQFF.

This chain joins TRBV6-6 and TRBJ1-4; the D is unclear. V dropped 8 bases and J dropped 8 bases, with 6 bases sitting between them. CDR3 length equals 10 residues. In germline, CDR1 is MNHNY, CDR2 SVGAGI (reference sequence). CDR3 coding DNA: TGTGCCAGCCGCCGAGAAAAACTGTTTTTT. Translation gives CASRREKLFF.

The genes are TRBV6-5 and TRBJ1-5, with D unresolved. The CDR3 loop spans 15 amino acids. V was clipped by 6 bases and J by 0 bases, with 12 bases between them. Per germline, CDR1 MNHEY and CDR2 SVGAGI. CDR3 protein: CASRPLGYSNQPQHF. The CDR3 DNA reads as TGTGCCAGCAGGCCCCTCGGTTATAGCAATCAGCCCCAGCATTTT.

The chain couples TRBV19 to TRBJ2-2, with a tentative D call TRBD2 (6 bases). V was shortened by 7 bases and J by 1 base, with 13 bases between the two germline ends. CDR3 length equals 15 residues. Germline CDR1 is LNHDA and CDR2 is SQIVND (reference sequence). The CDR3 region has the DNA TGTGCCAGTATGGGCGGGGAATTGAACACCGGGGAGCTGTTTTTT. This sequence encodes CASMGGELNTGELFF.

CDR3 amino acids: CASSRGLAGGHTDTQYF. CDR3 in DNA: TGTGCCAGCAGCCGCGGACTAGCGGGGGGCCACACAGATACGCAGTATTTT. The chain combines TRBV14 with TRBJ2-3, with TRBD2 matching 14 bases. This CDR3 spans 17 amino acids. The V gene's germline CDR1 is SGHDN and CDR2 FVKESK. V lost 4 bases to trimming and J lost 2 bases; unmatched junction nucleotides: 5.

The J gene is TRBJ1-2, the V gene TRBV12-3 or TRBV12-4; no definite D call. The CDR3 runs 12 residues. The V end lost 8 bases, the J end lost 3 bases, and 10 bases lay between the germline ends. The CDR3 sequence: CASGDGYYGYTF. The DNA for the CDR3 is TGTGCCAGCGGTGACGGATACTATGGCTACACCTTC.

The CDR3 protein is CARSGLRQDTQYF. CDR3 nucleotides: TGTGCCAGGTCCGGGCTAAGGCAAGATACGCAGTATTTT. The chain is built from TRBV2 and TRBJ2-3, with unresolved D. Germline V gives CDR1 SNHLY, CDR2 FYNNEI. Trimming shortened V by 9 bases and J by 5 bases, and 15 bases separated the two germline ends. The CDR3 extends over 13 amino acids. The full variable domain, with the rest looked up from reference TRBV2 and TRBJ2-3, is EPEVTQTPSHQVTQMGQEVILRCVPISNHLYFYWYRQILGQKVEFLVSFYNNEISEKSEIFDDQFSVERPDGSNFTLKIRSTKLEDSAMYFCARSGLRQDTQYFGPGTRLTVL.

The chain carries TRBV7-9 and TRBJ2-1, with D perhaps TRBD1 (6 bases). Trimming took 2 bases from V and 8 from J, leaving 13 bases between them. The germline V gene encodes CDR1 SEHNR and CDR2 FQNEAQ (reference sequence). The CDR3 has 14 amino acids. CDR3 sequence reads: CASSLMGQGDEQFF. CDR3 coding DNA: TGTGCCAGCAGCTTAATGGGACAAGGGGATGAGCAGTTCTTC.

The chain has TRBV23-1 and TRBJ2-2, with D perhaps matching TRBD1 or TRBD2 (6 bases each). TRBV23-1 is an open reading frame, and its role is uncertain. Trimming removed 0 bases from V and 4 bases from J, with 15 bases in between. CDR3 length: 17 amino acids. The DNA for the CDR3 is TGCGCCAGCAGTCAATCGGAGGGGCAGGGGTGCACCGGGGAGCTGTTTTTT. Amino acids: CASSQSEGQGCTGELFF.

Ten or more counts support this clone. V and J are TRBV4-2 and TRBJ2-7; D not resolved. Trimming left V 0 bases short and J 3 bases short, with 9 bases between. The CDR3 extends over 14 amino acids. Germline V gene lookup returns CDR1 LGHNA and CDR2 YNFKEQ. The CDR3 nucleotides are TGTGCCAGCAGCCAAGAGACTGCGTTCTACGAGCAGTACTTC. It codes for CASSQETAFYEQYF.

This clone was detected a few times. The rearrangement joins TRBV18 to TRBJ1-5; no clear D gene. The CDR3 extends over 13 amino acids. The V gene lost 8 bases and the J gene lost 2 bases, with 10 bases spanning the gap. CDR1 KGHSH and CDR2 LQKENI come from the germline V gene. CDR3 loop: CASPQRGNQPQHF. CDR3 in DNA: TGTGCCAGCCCGCAACGAGGCAATCAGCCCCAGCATTTT.

The CDR3 sequence: CASKQWGINTGELFF. The CDR3, as DNA: TGTGCCAGCAAGCAATGGGGGATCAACACCGGGGAGCTGTTTTTT. The chain joins TRBV27 to TRBJ2-2, with D possibly being TRBD1 or TRBD2 (5 bases each). The CDR3 totals 15 residues. Trimming removed 7 bases at V and 2 bases at J, with 14 bases between. Germline V CDR1 and CDR2: MNHEY, SMNVEV (reference sequence).

This chain joins TRBV28 and TRBJ2-5; D not resolved. The CDR3 length is 14 residues. In germline, CDR1 is MDHEN, CDR2 SYDVKM. V was cut by 2 bases and J by 2 bases, with 9 bases left in between. The CDR3 protein is CASSLDIFQETQYF. DNA for the CDR3: TGTGCCAGCAGTTTAGACATCTTTCAAGAGACCCAGTACTTC.

V is TRBV3-1 (or the pseudogene TRBV3-2) and J is TRBJ2-4; 7 bases agree with TRBD1. The V and J ends lost 5 bases and 6 bases, in that order; junction bases with no gene match: 4. Germline V lookup: CDR1 LGHDT, CDR2 YNNKEL (reference sequence). The CDR3 is 13 amino acids. The CDR3 DNA is TGTGCCAGCAGCTTAGAGGGGGCAAACATTCAGTACTTC. Amino acids: CASSLEGANIQYF.

In this sample, this clone turned up a few times. This rearrangement joins TRBV7-9 to TRBJ1-4; D is unresolved. The V gene's germline CDR1 is SEHNR and CDR2 FQNEAQ (reference sequence). The CDR3 is 14 amino acids. Trimming shortened V by 5 bases and J by 0 bases, and 7 bases separated the two germline ends. In nucleotides, the CDR3 is TGTGCCAGCAGCAAATATTCAACTAATGAAAAACTGTTTTTT. The encoded protein is CASSKYSTNEKLFF.

The chain couples TRBV2 to TRBJ2-7; 10 bases match TRBD2. Germline V lookup: CDR1 SNHLY, CDR2 FYNNEI. V was pared by 2 bases and J by 6 bases, with 7 bases of the junction left unmatched. The CDR3 length is 15 residues. CDR3 sequence: CASSERAGGPTEQYF. The CDR3 DNA reads TGTGCCAGCAGTGAAAGAGCGGGGGGGCCGACCGAGCAGTACTTC. Full variable domain (missing parts from reference TRBV2 and TRBJ2-7): EPEVTQTPSHQVTQMGQEVILRCVPISNHLYFYWYRQILGQKVEFLVSFYNNEISEKSEIFDDQFSVERPDGSNFTLKIRSTKLEDSAMYFCASSERAGGPTEQYFGPGTRLTVT.

The chain combines TRBV28 with TRBJ2-1; maybe TRBD1 (6 bases). CDR1 is MDHEN, CDR2 SYDVKM, per germline. CDR3 length: 12 amino acids. Trimming pared 5 bases from V and 7 bases from J, leaving 9 bases between. The CDR3 bases are TGTGCCAGCAGTCTCAGGGGAAATGAGCAGTTCTTC. Translated, it gives CASSLRGNEQFF.

The V call is TRBV19, the J call TRBJ2-2; 7 nucleotides agree with TRBD1. CDR1 and CDR2 from the germline V gene are LNHDA and SQIVND (reference sequence). This CDR3 comprises 15 residues. Trimming cost V 6 bases and J 3 bases; bases outside gene matches: 7. The CDR3 sequence is CASSTSGTDTGELFF. The CDR3 DNA follows: TGTGCCAGTAGCACCTCCGGGACAGACACCGGGGAGCTGTTTTTT.